The next 19 T cell receptor beta chains were all read from a single sample in a study of glioma-infiltrating T cells after dendritic cell vaccination. Sequencing was performed with immunoSEQ multiplex PCR; in TCRdb, only in-frame clones are kept and a portion is missing. There are 85,000 to 100,000 clones in the sample; 65% to 85% occur only once, and about 5.5% lies in the top ten. Time point described: after dendritic cell vaccination, including at tumor progression/relapse. The starting material was blood, obtained after dendritic cell vaccination. The receptors were sampled from a human donor with glioblastoma.

V is TRBV6-6 and J is TRBJ2-3; D remains ambiguous. The V gene lost 4 bases and the J gene lost 2 bases, with 16 bases spanning the gap. Germline V gene sequence: CDR1 MNHNY, CDR2 SVGAGI (reference sequence). The CDR3 has 16 residues. Here the CDR3 DNA reads TGTGCCAGCAGTTCTGGGCAACCCCGCTTCACAGATACGCAGTATTTT. It yields the protein CASSSGQPRFTDTQYF.

The chain combines TRBV19 with TRBJ2-7; D possibly corresponds to TRBD2 (8 bases). V gave up 6 bases and J gave up 7 bases, with 16 bases separating them. This CDR3 region has 13 residues. Germline V lookup: CDR1 LNHDA, CDR2 SQIVND (reference sequence). The CDR3: CASRSGGRGEQYF. The DNA of the CDR3 is TGTGCCAGTAGAAGCGGGGGCAGGGGGGAGCAGTACTTC.

The J gene is TRBJ2-1, the V gene TRBV19; 12 nucleotides line up with TRBD2. Germline V lookup: CDR1 LNHDA, CDR2 SQIVND (reference sequence). V was clipped by 8 bases and J by 3 bases; unmatched bases: 11. The CDR3 is made up of 17 amino acids. CDR3 coding DNA: TGTGCCAGTGGAGGACTAGCGGGGCGGACGGACTACAATGAGCAGTTCTTC. It translates to CASGGLAGRTDYNEQFF.

The V gene is TRBV5-1, the J gene TRBJ1-4, with D perhaps matching TRBD1 (5 bases). The CDR3 is 14 residues long. CDR1 and CDR2 (germline): SGHRS, YFSETQ. Trimming stripped 4 bases from V and 3 bases from J, with 10 bases between. CDR3 loop: CASSIRDSNEKLFF. The CDR3 DNA follows: TGCGCCAGCAGCATAAGGGACTCTAATGAAAAACTGTTTTTT.

The chain has TRBV7-9 and TRBJ1-2; D ambiguous. The length of the CDR3 is 12 residues. Trimming took off 5 bases at V and 6 bases at J, with 10 bases between the two ends. Germline CDR1 SEHNR, CDR2 FQNEAQ (reference sequence). The CDR3, as DNA: TGTGCCAGCAGCCCGGACTTCCATGGCTACACCTTC. It yields the protein CASSPDFHGYTF.

The chain couples TRBV9 to TRBJ2-3, with 8 bases matching TRBD2. The CDR3 runs to 14 residues. Germline V lookup: CDR1 SGDLS, CDR2 YYNGEE. With 4 bases clipped from V and 4 bases from J, the junction kept 5 bases outside the gene matches. CDR3 nucleotide sequence: TGTGCCAGCAGCTTTCGGGGGGGTCCAGATACGCAGTATTTT. It translates to CASSFRGGPDTQYF.

The chain combines TRBV9 with TRBJ1-3; D unresolved. Germline assignment: CDR1 SGDLS and CDR2 YYNGEE. The CDR3 has 17 amino acids. Between the trimmed V and J ends, which lost 0 bases and 2 bases, there was a span of 15 bases. Here the CDR3 reads CASSVVSQPTAGNTIYF. CDR3 nucleotide sequence: TGTGCCAGCAGCGTAGTCTCACAGCCAACTGCTGGAAACACCATATATTTT.

V usage is TRBV28 and J usage is TRBJ1-2; 8 bases match TRBD1. Losses at the gene ends were 5 bases for V and 2 bases for J; bases not matched to a gene: 7. Germline CDR1 is MDHEN and CDR2 is SYDVKM. This CDR3 has 15 residues. CDR3 loop: CASSPRTGKNYGYTF. The CDR3 bases are TGTGCCAGCAGTCCCCGGACAGGGAAGAACTATGGCTACACCTTC.

This rearrangement joins TRBV27 to TRBJ1-2; perhaps TRBD1 as D (5 bases). CDR3 length: 13 amino acids. CDR1 and CDR2 from the germline V gene are MNHEY and SMNVEV (reference sequence). The V and J ends lost 6 bases and 7 bases respectively, with 15 bases between them. CDR3 region: CASSLHQGGGYTF. CDR3 nucleotides: TGTGCCAGCAGCCTACATCAGGGAGGTGGCTACACCTTC.

This clone was seen a handful of times. This sequence joins TRBV18 and TRBJ1-2, with TRBD1 matching over 7 bases. The CDR3 contains 14 residues. The trim removed 2 bases at V and 3 bases at J, leaving 3 bases unmatched. Looked up from germline, CDR1 is KGHSH and CDR2 is LQKENI. The CDR3, as DNA: TGTGCCAGCTCACCAGGACAGGACTACTATGGCTACACCTTC. This encodes CASSPGQDYYGYTF. Drawing the rest from reference TRBV18 and TRBJ1-2, the complete variable domain is NAGVMQNPRHLVRRRGQEARLRCSPMKGHSHVYWYRQLPEEGLKFMVYLQKENIIDESGMPKERFSAEFPKEGPSILRIQQVVRGDSAAYFCASSPGQDYYGYTFGSGTRLTVV.

This chain connects TRBV2 to TRBJ1-2; TRBD1 matches at 7 bases. CDR3 length: 15 amino acids. Per the germline V gene, CDR1 is SNHLY and CDR2 is FYNNEI. V lost 6 bases and J lost 3; bases outside the gene matches: 10. The CDR3 DNA reads as TGTGCCAGCAGCATCGGGACAGCTAAATACTATGGCTACACCTTC. It yields the protein CASSIGTAKYYGYTF.

The chain couples TRBV6-5 to TRBJ1-2, with D maybe TRBD1 (6 bases). Germline values: CDR1 MNHEY, CDR2 SVGAGI. The CDR3 sequence is 13 residues long. Trimming left V 5 bases short and J 4 bases short, with 11 bases between. The CDR3 reads CASSREGGYGYTF. The CDR3 DNA reads TGTGCCAGCAGTCGGGAGGGGGGCTATGGCTACACCTTC.

Concerning this clone: The same CDR3 also results from other DNA sequences found in this sample. The CDR3 DNA reads TGTGCCAGCAGCGTAGCGGGGACCTACGAGCAGTACTTC. It is translated as CASSVAGTYEQYF. The rearrangement links TRBV6-1 to TRBJ2-7, with 8 bases that match TRBD2. Per germline, CDR1 MNHNS and CDR2 SASEGT. The CDR3 sequence is 13 residues long. The junction had 3 bases not matched to a gene; V was cut back by 6 bases and J by 2 bases.

The sample holds one count of this clone. The CDR3 protein is CASSSTGGPEAFF. The CDR3 DNA is TGTGCCAGCTCATCTACAGGGGGCCCTGAAGCTTTCTTT. The rearrangement joins TRBV18 to TRBJ1-1, with 9 positions matching TRBD1. CDR3 length equals 13 residues. CDR1 is KGHSH and CDR2 is LQKENI in the germline V gene. Trimming removed 5 bases from V and 6 bases from J; junction bases left unmatched: 4.

The V call is TRBV27, the J call TRBJ2-1, with 11 bases matching TRBD2. Germline V gene data show CDR1 as MNHEY and CDR2 as SMNVEV (reference sequence). V gave up 2 bases and J gave up 4 bases; unmatched junction bases: 7. The CDR3 has 17 amino acids. CDR3 sequence: CASSLRLAGGHYNEQFF. The DNA for the CDR3 is TGTGCCAGCAGTTTAAGGCTAGCGGGGGGTCATTACAATGAGCAGTTCTTC.

V and J are TRBV30 and TRBJ2-5; 7 bases align to TRBD1. After removal of 2 bases from V and 2 bases from J, the junction contained 2 bases not matched to a gene. This CDR3 spans 13 amino acids. Looked up from germline, CDR1 is GTSNPN and CDR2 is SVGIG (reference sequence). This CDR3 reads CAWSRGLQETQYF. DNA for the CDR3: TGTGCCTGGAGTAGGGGGCTGCAAGAGACCCAGTACTTC.

The chain recombines TRBV11-3 with TRBJ2-5, with 10 bases fitting TRBD2. The V segment lost 8 bases and the J segment 1 base; nucleotides outside the gene matches: 4. The length of the CDR3 is 14 residues. Per germline, CDR1 SGHNT and CDR2 YENEEA. The CDR3 nucleotides are TGTGCCAGCTGCCTAGCGGGAGCCCAAGAGACCCAGTACTTC. It is translated as CASCLAGAQETQYF.

This sequence joins TRBV25-1 and TRBJ1-2; TRBD1 matches 12 bases. The CDR3 is 14 residues long. Per germline, CDR1 MGHDK and CDR2 SYGVNS. V was clipped by 6 bases and J by 7 bases; unmatched bases: 6. In nucleotides, the CDR3 is TGTGCCAGCAGCGGGACAGGGGGCATGGTTGGCTACACCTTC. Protein: CASSGTGGMVGYTF.

This chain joins TRBV19 and TRBJ1-2; 9 bases line up with TRBD1. The CDR3 loop spans 13 amino acids. V trimming: 3 bases; J trimming: 8 bases; junction bases outside the gene matches: 4. From germline, CDR1 is LNHDA and CDR2 SQIVND (reference sequence). The chain's CDR3 is CASSMWTGEGYTF. The CDR3 nucleotides are TGTGCCAGTAGTATGTGGACAGGGGAAGGCTACACCTTC.